The clone carrying this T cell receptor beta chain was seen only a few times. Germline V lookup: CDR1 SGHTA, CDR2 FQGNSA. The ends lost 5 bases at V and 0 bases at J; junction bases unmatched: 14. This CDR3 has 20 residues. TCR beta CDR3 sequences were amplified from RNA transcripts. The primer set for the first-round RT-PCR of the TCR CDR3 was HTBI. Each CDR3 protein gets one entry after TCRdb re-called the multiplex PCR reads with MiXCR. Of hundreds of thousands of distinct CDR3 sequences listed, approximately 15% are singletons. These data come from a study of T cells in Graves' hyperthyroidism and ophthalmopathy.

J is TRBJ2-3 and V is TRBV7-2, with TRBD2 identical over 13 bases. This receptor was obtained from a woman aged 30 to 39 with Graves' hyperthyroidism. Sequencing was performed on blood. In DNA, the CDR3 is TGTGCCAGCAGCCAAGCGGGACTAGCGGGATCTCCCGCTAGCACAGATACGCAGTATTTT. It encodes CASSQAGLAGSPASTDTQYF.